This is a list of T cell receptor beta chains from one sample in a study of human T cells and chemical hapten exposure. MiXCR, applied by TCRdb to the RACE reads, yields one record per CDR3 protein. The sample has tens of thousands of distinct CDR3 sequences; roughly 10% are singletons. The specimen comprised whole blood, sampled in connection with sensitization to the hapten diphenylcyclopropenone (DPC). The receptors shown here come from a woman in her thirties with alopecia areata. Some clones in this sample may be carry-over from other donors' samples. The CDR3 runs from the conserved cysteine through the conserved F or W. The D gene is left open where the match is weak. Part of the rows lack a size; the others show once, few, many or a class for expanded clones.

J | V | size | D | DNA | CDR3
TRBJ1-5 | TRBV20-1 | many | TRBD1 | TGCAGTGCTAGAGCAACAGGGGGCAATCAGCCCCAGCATTTT | CSARATGGNQPQHF
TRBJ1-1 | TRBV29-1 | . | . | TGCAGCGTTGAGGTGCTCTGGAGCACTGAAGCTTTCTTT | CSVEVLWSTEAFF
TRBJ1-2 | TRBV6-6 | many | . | TGTGCCAGCAGTTCCCAGATCTATGGCTACACCTTC | CASSSQIYGYTF
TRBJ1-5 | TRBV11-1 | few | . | TGTGCCAGCAGCCCTGAGCCTGGGGGAACCCCCCAGCATTTT | CASSPEPGGTPQHF
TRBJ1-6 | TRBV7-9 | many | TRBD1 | TGTGCCAGCAGCCAACCGACAGGGGGTGGTACCTATAATTCACCCCTCCACTTT | CASSQPTGGGTYNSPLHF
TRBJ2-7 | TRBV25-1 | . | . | TGTGCCAGCAGTGAACACTACGAGCAGTACTTC | CASSEHYEQYF
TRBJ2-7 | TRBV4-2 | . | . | TGTGCCAGCAGCCAAGATCCTCCCGTGACGACCAGCTCCTACGAGCAGTACTTC | CASSQDPPVTTSSYEQYF
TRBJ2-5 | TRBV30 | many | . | TGTGCCTGTAACAGGGGGGGTGAGACCCAGTACTTC | CACNRGGETQYF
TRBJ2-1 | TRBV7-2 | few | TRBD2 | TGTGCCAGCAGCCCGGGACTAGCGGGGCGAGAGCAGTTCTTC | CASSPGLAGREQFF
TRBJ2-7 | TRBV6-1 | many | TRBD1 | TGTGCCAGCAGTGGAACCGGGACAGGCTACGAGCAGTACTTC | CASSGTGTGYEQYF
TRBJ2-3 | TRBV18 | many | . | TGTGCCAGCTCACCCCCCCCGACAGATACGCAGTATTTT | CASSPPPTDTQYF